Below, 26 T cell receptor beta chains from the same sample are listed, as sequenced in a study of blood T cell repertoires in COVID-19. Produced via immunoSEQ multiplex PCR; TCRdb's table is partial and in-frame only. The data show approximately 74,000 clones, around 86% seen once. The source material was peripheral blood. These receptors all stem from an older woman with acute or convalescent COVID-19.

This clone was recorded only once. The V and J genes are TRBV28 and TRBJ2-3; a weak D match, TRBD1 (5 bases). The CDR3 extends over 14 amino acids. Germline CDR1 MDHEN, CDR2 SYDVKM. V was trimmed by 5 bases and J by 2 bases, leaving 11 bases between them. DNA of the CDR3: TGTGCCAGCAGTGTCGACAGAAACACAGATACGCAGTATTTT. This codes for CASSVDRNTDTQYF.

The rearrangement uses TRBV12-3 or TRBV12-4 and TRBJ2-7; D is ambiguous. V lost 3 bases, J lost 3 bases, and 9 bases lay in between. The CDR3 consists of 13 residues. CDR3 nucleotide sequence: TGTGCCAGCAGTTTGTTCCAGTTCTACGAGCAGTACTTC. The encoded protein is CASSLFQFYEQYF.

The J gene is TRBJ1-2, the V gene TRBV14, with no clear D. CDR3 length equals 13 residues. Trimming removed 1 base from V and 1 base from J, with 4 bases in between. Germline CDR1 reads SGHDN; CDR2 reads FVKESK. CDR3 DNA: TGTGCCAGCAGCCAAGCGGGTAACTATGGCTACACCTTC. Its protein product is CASSQAGNYGYTF.

V is TRBV27 and J is TRBJ2-1, with D possibly TRBD1 on 5 matching bases. The CDR3 length is 12 residues. Trimming stripped 2 bases from V and 9 bases from J, with 8 bases between. Germline values: CDR1 MNHEY, CDR2 SMNVEV (reference sequence). The CDR3 here is CASSLEGVEQFF. The DNA for the CDR3 is TGTGCCAGCAGTTTAGAAGGGGTTGAGCAGTTCTTC.

V is TRBV5-1 and J is TRBJ2-3, with 15 bases aligning to TRBD2. The trim removed 5 bases at V and 6 bases at J, leaving 4 bases unmatched. Germline V gene data show CDR1 as SGHRS and CDR2 as YFSETQ. The CDR3 contains 15 residues. Here the CDR3 reads CASRIGLAGGDTQYF. The CDR3 DNA sequence: TGCGCCAGCAGGATTGGACTAGCGGGAGGGGATACGCAGTATTTT.

Points on this clone: The same CDR3 also results from other DNA sequences found in this sample. The chain carries TRBV5-1 and TRBJ2-3, with D perhaps TRBD1 (6 bases). Looked up from germline, CDR1 is SGHRS and CDR2 is YFSETQ. Trimming cost V 0 bases and J 2 bases, with 13 bases left between them. The CDR3 has 16 amino acids. CDR3 DNA sequence: TGCGCCAGCAGCTTGGGGGGGCTTGGTCCCACAGATACGCAGTATTTT. Protein: CASSLGGLGPTDTQYF. The full variable domain, its missing parts supplied by reference TRBV5-1 and TRBJ2-3, is KAGVTQTPRYLIKTRGQQVTLSCSPISGHRSVSWYQQTPGQGLQFLFEYFSETQRNKGNFPGRFSGRQFSNSRSEMNVSTLELGDSALYLCASSLGGLGPTDTQYFGPGTRLTVL.

J is TRBJ2-1 and V is TRBV7-2, with D uncertain. The CDR3 consists of 14 residues. In germline, CDR1 is SGHTA, CDR2 FQGNSA. Trimming pared 5 bases from V and 0 bases from J, leaving 8 bases between. CDR3 in amino acids: CASSLESSYNEQFF. CDR3 DNA sequence: TGTGCCAGCAGCCTCGAGAGCTCCTACAATGAGCAGTTCTTC.

J is TRBJ2-6 and V is TRBV27; the D gene is possibly TRBD2 (6 bases). The germline CDR1 and CDR2 sequences are MNHEY and SMNVEV (reference sequence). This CDR3 comprises 15 residues. V was pared by 3 bases and J by 1 base, with 7 bases between. The CDR3 DNA follows: TGTGCCAGCAGTTTGCGGGGATCTGGGGCCAACGTCCTGACTTTC. Its translation is CASSLRGSGANVLTF.

The chain uses TRBV19 and TRBJ2-1; TRBD1 matches 8 bases. Germline CDR1 and CDR2: LNHDA and SQIVND (reference sequence). The J segment lost 3 bases and the V segment lost 4 bases, leaving 8 bases of the junction unmatched. This CDR3 contains 16 residues. CDR3 protein: CASSTGQGEGYNEQFF. In DNA form, the CDR3 reads TGTGCCAGTAGTACCGGACAGGGCGAGGGCTACAATGAGCAGTTCTTC.

V gene TRBV7-2 combines with J gene TRBJ1-2; 9 bases map to TRBD1. Unmatched junction bases numbered 5, after V lost 5 bases and J lost 4 bases. Germline V gene sequence: CDR1 SGHTA, CDR2 FQGNSA. The CDR3 covers 14 residues. This chain's CDR3 is CASSQQTGGYGYTF. CDR3 bases: TGTGCCAGCAGCCAACAGACAGGGGGCTATGGCTACACCTTC.

The chain uses TRBV5-4 and TRBJ2-2; maybe TRBD2 (6 bases). CDR1 and CDR2 (germline): SGHNT, YYREEE (reference sequence). The CDR3 is 16 amino acids. V was trimmed by 4 bases and J by 1 base, leaving 14 bases between them. This CDR3 reads CASSVGGLGNTGELFF. The DNA of the CDR3 is TGTGCCAGCAGCGTGGGGGGACTGGGGAACACCGGGGAGCTGTTTTTT.

The chain has TRBV5-1 and TRBJ1-2, with 10 nucleotides matching TRBD1. The J segment lost 8 bases and the V segment lost 2 bases, leaving 18 bases of the junction unmatched. This CDR3 spans 18 amino acids. Germline assignment: CDR1 SGHRS and CDR2 YFSETQ. The CDR3 here is CASSFHGTGASSPSGYTF. The CDR3 DNA reads TGCGCCAGCAGCTTTCATGGGACAGGGGCTTCGAGTCCTTCAGGCTACACCTTC.

The chain has TRBV10-3 and TRBJ2-7, with TRBD1 as a possible D gene (5 bases). V gave up 4 bases and J gave up 0 bases, with 13 bases separating them. Per the germline V gene, CDR1 is ENHRY and CDR2 is SYGVKD. CDR3 length: 15 residues. CDR3: CAISARVDSSYEQYF. The DNA of the CDR3 is TGTGCCATCAGTGCCCGGGTTGACAGCTCCTACGAGCAGTACTTC.

The V gene is TRBV7-2, the J gene TRBJ1-2; D is ambiguous. The CDR3 contains 13 residues. Germline V gene sequence: CDR1 SGHTA, CDR2 FQGNSA. V shed 1 base and J shed 4 bases, with 7 bases lying between them. Here the CDR3 DNA reads TGTGCCAGCAGCTTAGTACGGAGCTATGGCTACACCTTC. This sequence encodes CASSLVRSYGYTF.

This chain uses TRBV28 with TRBJ1-1, with D unclear. Trimming pared 6 bases from V and 4 bases from J, leaving 18 bases between. The CDR3 extends over 15 amino acids. Germline V CDR1 and CDR2: MDHEN, SYDVKM. The CDR3 spells CASSWAEARGTEAFF. For the CDR3, the DNA is TGTGCCAGCAGCTGGGCGGAGGCCCGGGGCACTGAAGCTTTCTTT.

This chain connects TRBV6-2 or TRBV6-3 to TRBJ2-1; 8 bases match TRBD2. With V trimmed by 0 bases and J by 7 bases, 8 bases remained unmatched. Germline-derived CDR1 and CDR2 are MNHEY and SVGEGT. The CDR3 is made up of 16 amino acids. The CDR3 sequence is CASSYSNGRALNEQFF. DNA of the CDR3: TGTGCCAGCAGTTACTCGAACGGGAGGGCCTTGAATGAGCAGTTCTTC.

The chain recombines TRBV7-2 with TRBJ2-5, with 9 bases matching TRBD1. Germline CDR1 reads SGHTA; CDR2 reads FQGNSA. V trimming: 2 bases; J trimming: 6 bases; junction bases outside the gene matches: 10. There are 16 residues in the CDR3. The CDR3 DNA reads as TGTGCCAGCAGCTTACTTCTACAGGGGGCGGGAAAGACCCAGTACTTC. It encodes CASSLLLQGAGKTQYF.

This clone was observed a few times. The gene calls are TRBV4-2 and TRBJ2-7; TRBD1 matches at 8 bases. V lost 2 bases and J lost 7; bases outside the gene matches: 4. The length of the CDR3 is 13 residues. Germline V CDR1 and CDR2: LGHNA, YNFKEQ. CDR3 sequence reads: CASSQQGAGEQYF. CDR3 nucleotide sequence: TGTGCCAGCAGCCAACAGGGGGCAGGGGAGCAGTACTTC.

The V and J genes are TRBV2 and TRBJ2-4, with D tentatively TRBD1 (5 bases). Germline V CDR1 and CDR2: SNHLY, FYNNEI. This CDR3 region has 14 residues. Trimming left V 5 bases short and J 5 bases short, with 13 bases between. The CDR3 protein is CASSQQATQNIQYF. For the CDR3, the DNA is TGTGCCAGCAGTCAACAGGCTACCCAAAACATTCAGTACTTC.

The chain combines TRBV30 with TRBJ2-7; 7 positions agree with TRBD1. The germline gives CDR1 GTSNPN, CDR2 SVGIG (reference sequence). J gave up 5 bases and V 1 base, and 2 bases lay outside the gene matches. The CDR3 consists of 12 residues. The CDR3 nucleotides are TGTGCCTGGAGTGCGACAGGGAACGAGCAGTACTTC. Translating gives CAWSATGNEQYF.

The chain has TRBV6-1 and TRBJ2-7; 7 bases are a match to TRBD1. V shed 2 bases, J shed 3 bases, and the junction held 7 bases outside the gene matches. The CDR3 loop spans 15 amino acids. The V gene's germline CDR1 is MNHNS and CDR2 SASEGT. The CDR3 reads CASSERQGDIYEQYF. The DNA for the CDR3 is TGTGCCAGCAGTGAACGGCAGGGGGACATCTACGAGCAGTACTTC.

The V and J genes are TRBV3-1 (or the pseudogene TRBV3-2) and TRBJ2-7; D might be TRBD2 (5 bases). The V gene's germline CDR1 is LGHDT and CDR2 YNNKEL (reference sequence). This CDR3 is 13 amino acids long. Trimming stripped 0 bases from V and 6 bases from J, with 9 bases between. The CDR3 DNA is TGTGCCAGCAGCCAAGAGCTAGCTCCCGAGCAGTACTTC. This translates into CASSQELAPEQYF.

The V gene is TRBV6-1, the J gene TRBJ1-5; D gene ambiguous. The CDR3 length is 14 residues. V was cut by 3 bases and J by 3 bases, with 9 bases left in between. Germline CDR1 MNHNS, CDR2 SASEGT. The CDR3 DNA is TGTGCCAGCAGTGAGGGAGGGTTCAATCAGCCCCAGCATTTT. Amino acids: CASSEGGFNQPQHF.

The rearrangement uses TRBV6-5 and TRBJ2-7; a possible D gene is TRBD1 (6 bases). The CDR3 runs to 14 residues. V was clipped by 6 bases and J by 0 bases, with 12 bases between them. Germline CDR1 and CDR2: MNHEY and SVGAGI. The CDR3 spells CASRVRGNSYEQYF. The CDR3 DNA follows: TGTGCCAGCAGAGTCAGGGGCAACTCCTACGAGCAGTACTTC.

V is TRBV5-1 and J is TRBJ2-3; 7 positions agree with TRBD2. CDR1 and CDR2 from the germline V gene are SGHRS and YFSETQ. The V gene end was trimmed by 3 bases and the J gene end by 4 bases; junction bases not matched to a gene: 8. This CDR3 spans 15 amino acids. CDR3 loop: CASSSLQGGADTQYF. The CDR3 region has the DNA TGCGCCAGCAGCTCATTGCAGGGAGGGGCAGATACGCAGTATTTT.

The V and J genes are TRBV10-3 and TRBJ2-7, with 8 nucleotides matching TRBD2. Per germline, CDR1 ENHRY and CDR2 SYGVKD. The CDR3 runs to 14 residues. J lost 2 bases, V lost 5 bases, and 5 bases had no gene match. The CDR3 spells CAISPGLGAYEQYF. The CDR3 nucleotides read TGTGCCATCAGTCCGGGACTAGGGGCCTACGAGCAGTACTTC.